A selection of T cell receptor beta chains follows, all from one sample in a study of Tregs in tolerant kidney transplant recipients. Measured with immunoSEQ multiplex PCR; TCRdb has only the in-frame clones, and not every one. This table holds tens of thousands of clones, roughly 90% found once. This specimen was CD4+ T cells from blood (PBMCs), taken 24 months after the transplant. Every receptor here comes from a human patient who received a combined kidney and bone marrow transplant. Some T cells may originate from the graft donor. Both conserved end residues are part of each CDR3. Clone size is shown for a subset of rows, as once, few, many or a class of expanded clone.

abundance | j_gene | v_gene | CDR3aa
NA | TRBJ1-2 | TRBV5-4 | CASSLGGTGTGYTF
NA | TRBJ2-7 | TRBV19 | CASSISTGGGNEQYF
NA | TRBJ2-4 | TRBV4-2 | CASSRGLVAKNIQYF
NA | TRBJ1-2 | TRBV15 | CATSVEINPRGYTF
NA | TRBJ1-2 | TRBV27 | CASSSPMSGGVGYGYTF
NA | TRBJ1-2 | TRBV5-5 | CASRSPGLGYTF
NA | TRBJ2-2 | TRBV11-2 | CASSVQINTGELFF
NA | TRBJ1-3 | TRBV6-1 | CASRTYSGNTIYF
NA | TRBJ1-6 | TRBV12-5 | CASGPPSTGSYNSPLHF
NA | TRBJ2-2 | TRBV19 | CASTQGSGELFF
NA | TRBJ2-6 | TRBV2 | CASSPGHTSGANVLTF
NA | TRBJ2-7 | TRBV20-1 | CSANRGYEQYF
NA | TRBJ2-7 | TRBV11-3 | CASSWISGTASYEQYF
NA | TRBJ1-1 | TRBV18 | CASSPRRGTEAFF
NA | TRBJ1-5 | TRBV7-8 | CASSFKVGGNQPQHF
NA | TRBJ2-5 | TRBV2 | CASTKRLAEETQYF
NA | TRBJ2-2 | TRBV5-1 | CASSNEGISTGELFF
NA | TRBJ2-1 | TRBV18 | CASSYLAGDAGNEQFF
NA | TRBJ2-3 | TRBV20-1 | CSARLIDTQYF
NA | TRBJ1-1 | TRBV29-1 | CSVHRTTEAFF
once | TRBJ2-2 | TRBV2 | CASSDTGGITGELFF
NA | TRBJ1-5 | TRBV28 | CASRQQGSSNQPQHF